Following are 25 T cell receptor beta chains from one sample sequenced in a study of T cell responses to AZD1222 COVID-19 vaccine. The assay was immunoSEQ multiplex PCR, and TCRdb's table has in-frame clones only and misses some. The profile shows 69,000 or so clones, 70% to 90% of them singletons. Sample: peripheral blood, taken 28 days after the second AZD1222 dose. These TCRs come from an adult who received the AZD1222 COVID-19 vaccine.

This clone was observed a few times. This chain joins TRBV16 and TRBJ1-6; D might be TRBD1 (6 bases). The CDR3 loop spans 16 amino acids. Germline CDR1 reads KGHSY; CDR2 reads FQNENV. V gave up 0 bases and J gave up 10 bases, with 16 bases separating them. CDR3 protein: CASSQSSGELGSPLHF. For the CDR3, the DNA is TGTGCCAGCAGCCAATCGTCAGGGGAGCTAGGCTCACCCCTCCACTTT.

This sequence joins TRBV14 and TRBJ2-2; D uncertain. V was shortened by 1 base and J by 7 bases, with 10 bases between the two germline ends. Germline V gene sequence: CDR1 SGHDN, CDR2 FVKESK. This CDR3 comprises 14 residues. The CDR3 loop reads CASSQVSQNGELFF. CDR3 DNA: TGTGCCAGCAGCCAAGTGTCTCAGAACGGGGAGCTGTTTTTT. Supplemented by reference TRBV14 and TRBJ2-2, the full variable domain reads EAGVTQFPSHSVIEKGQTVTLRCDPISGHDNLYWYRRVMGKEIKFLLHFVKESKQDESGMPNNRFLAERTGGTYSTLKVQPAELEDSGVYFCASSQVSQNGELFFGEGSRLTVL.

The chain links TRBV4-3 to TRBJ2-3, with 10 nucleotides matching TRBD2. CDR3 length: 16 amino acids. Germline V lookup: CDR1 LGHNA, CDR2 YSLEER. The V segment lost 0 bases and the J segment 2 bases; nucleotides outside the gene matches: 2. The CDR3 DNA sequence: TGCGCCAGCAGCCAAGAACTAGCGGGAACCACAGATACGCAGTATTTT. Amino acids: CASSQELAGTTDTQYF.

This clone was observed a single time. The chain combines TRBV20-1 with TRBJ1-1; TRBD1 is a possible D gene (6 bases). The germline V gene has CDR1 DFQATT and CDR2 SNEGSKA (reference sequence). The CDR3 has 10 amino acids. V was pared by 6 bases and J by 9 bases, with 11 bases between. Here the CDR3 DNA reads TGCAGTGCCTTAGGGGGGCAAGCTTTCTTT. This codes for CSALGGQAFF.

The V gene is TRBV6-5, the J gene TRBJ1-2; D not certain. V was clipped by 2 bases and J by 6 bases, with 4 bases between them. This CDR3 has 11 amino acids. Germline V gene lookup returns CDR1 MNHEY and CDR2 SVGAGI. CDR3 nucleotide sequence: TGTGCCAGCAGTTACGGAGATGGCTACACCTTC. It specifies CASSYGDGYTF.

The CDR3 reads CASSYRDRSNQPQHF. CDR3 DNA sequence: TGTGCCAGCAGTTACAGGGACCGCAGCAATCAGCCCCAGCATTTT. The chain carries TRBV6-6 and TRBJ1-5; perhaps TRBD1 as D (5 bases). The CDR3 is 15 amino acids. Trimming removed 2 bases at V and 1 base at J, with 9 bases between. The V gene's germline CDR1 is MNHNY and CDR2 SVGAGI (reference sequence).

V gene TRBV5-4 combines with J gene TRBJ2-1; D may be TRBD2 (5 bases). V lost 0 bases and J 5 bases, leaving 15 bases between the germline ends. CDR3 length: 16 residues. Germline CDR1 SGHNT, CDR2 YYREEE (reference sequence). The CDR3, as DNA: TGTGCCAGCAGCTTGGGACCAGCGGTCCAGGACAATGAGCAGTTCTTC. This encodes CASSLGPAVQDNEQFF.

The genes are TRBV18 and TRBJ1-3, with D uncertain. The V gene lost 6 bases and the J gene lost 4 bases, with 10 bases spanning the gap. From germline, CDR1 is KGHSH and CDR2 LQKENI. The CDR3 is 13 residues long. The CDR3 loop is CASSQESGNTIYF. DNA of the CDR3: TGTGCCAGCTCCCAAGAGTCCGGAAACACCATATATTTT.

This clone was seen just once. The chain employs TRBV27 and TRBJ2-3; D call uncertain. The germline V and J ends were trimmed by 4 bases and 1 base, with 15 bases remaining between them. Germline lookup yields CDR1 MNHEY and CDR2 SMNVEV (reference sequence). The CDR3 has 16 residues. CDR3 loop: CASSYRPRFGTDTQYF. In nucleotides, the CDR3 is TGTGCCAGCAGTTACCGCCCTAGATTTGGCACAGATACGCAGTATTTT.

V usage is TRBV5-1 and J usage is TRBJ1-3; D unresolved. The CDR3 extends over 11 amino acids. Deletions cut 2 bases from V and 3 bases from J, with 0 bases between. The V gene's germline CDR1 is SGHRS and CDR2 YFSETQ. This CDR3 reads CASSFGNTIYF. The CDR3 DNA sequence: TGCGCCAGCAGCTTTGGAAACACCATATATTTT.

The genes are TRBV19 and TRBJ1-4, with TRBD1 as a possible D gene (6 bases). The germline V gene has CDR1 LNHDA and CDR2 SQIVND (reference sequence). The V and J ends lost 10 bases and 8 bases respectively, with 20 bases between them. The CDR3 loop spans 14 amino acids. CDR3 region: CATSRGGGEEKLFF. The DNA for the CDR3 is TGTGCCACCAGCCGGGGAGGGGGTGAGGAAAAACTGTTTTTT.

The V call is TRBV18, the J call TRBJ1-3; D ambiguous. V was shortened by 1 base and J by 0 bases, with 4 bases between the two germline ends. This CDR3 contains 14 residues. In germline, CDR1 is KGHSH, CDR2 LQKENI. The CDR3 is CASSPQSSGNTIYF. For the CDR3, the DNA is TGTGCCAGCTCACCACAAAGCTCTGGAAACACCATATATTTT.

The chain joins TRBV30 to TRBJ2-7; 16 bases fit TRBD2. There are 19 residues in the CDR3. Germline V gene data show CDR1 as GTSNPN and CDR2 as SVGIG (reference sequence). Trimming took 4 bases from V and 2 from J; bases not matched to a gene: 14. In DNA form, the CDR3 reads TGTGCCTGGACCAGGGCGCCGGGACTAGCGGGAGGGGAGACCTACGAGCAGTACTTC. Residues: CAWTRAPGLAGGETYEQYF.

This clone appeared once. The chain links TRBV6-5 to TRBJ1-5; tentative D call: TRBD1 (5 bases). Germline loops: CDR1 MNHEY, CDR2 SVGAGI. The CDR3 spans 15 residues. Trimming removed 0 bases from V and 7 bases from J, with 13 bases in between. CDR3 sequence reads: CASSYSGRDGQPQHF. Written as DNA, the CDR3 is TGTGCCAGCAGTTACTCGGGCAGGGACGGCCAGCCCCAGCATTTT.

The gene calls are TRBV10-1 and TRBJ2-6; D assignment may be TRBD1 or TRBD2 (5 bases each). Germline V lookup: CDR1 WNHNN, CDR2 SYGVQD (reference sequence). This CDR3 has 16 residues. The V end lost 0 bases, the J end lost 4 bases, and 10 bases lay between the germline ends. The CDR3: CASSESWGPGANVLTF. CDR3 sequence (DNA): TGCGCCAGCAGTGAGTCGTGGGGACCCGGGGCCAACGTCCTGACTTTC.

V and J are TRBV19 and TRBJ1-1; 7 nucleotides match TRBD1. CDR1 LNHDA and CDR2 SQIVND come from the germline V gene (reference sequence). The CDR3 spans 14 residues. Trimming at V came to 6 bases and at J to 0 bases, leaving 4 bases not matched to a gene. In DNA, the CDR3 is TGTGCCAGTAGGACGGGACAGTTGAACACTGAAGCTTTCTTT. As protein: CASRTGQLNTEAFF. The whole variable domain, remainder taken from reference TRBV19 and TRBJ1-1, is DGGITQSPKYLFRKEGQNVTLSCEQNLNHDAMYWYRQDPGQGLRLIYYSQIVNDFQKGDIAEGYSVSREKKESFPLTVTSAQKNPTAFYLCASRTGQLNTEAFFGQGTRLTVV.

The rearrangement links TRBV7-9 to TRBJ2-3, with TRBD1 identical over 10 bases. The germline V gene has CDR1 SEHNR and CDR2 FQNEAQ (reference sequence). V trimming: 4 bases; J trimming: 6 bases; junction bases outside the gene matches: 7. The CDR3 runs 15 residues. DNA of the CDR3: TGTGCCAGCAGCTGGACAGGGGGTGCGTTGGATACGCAGTATTTT. Translated: CASSWTGGALDTQYF. Full variable domain (missing parts from reference TRBV7-9 and TRBJ2-3): DTGVSQNPRHKITKRGQNVTFRCDPISEHNRLYWYRQTLGQGPEFLTYFQNEAQLEKSRLLSDRFSAERPKGSFSTLEIQRTEQGDSAMYLCASSWTGGALDTQYFGPGTRLTVL.

This chain links TRBV6-6 with TRBJ1-1; D uncertain. V dropped 0 bases and J dropped 1 base, with 6 bases sitting between them. The CDR3 sequence is 14 residues long. CDR1 is MNHNY and CDR2 is SVGAGI in the germline V gene (reference sequence). The CDR3 here is CASSYSTENTEAFF. The CDR3 DNA reads as TGTGCCAGCAGTTACTCCACAGAGAACACTGAAGCTTTCTTT.

Of note for this clone: Other DNA variants within this sample encode the same CDR3. The CDR3 loop is CASSRQGEETQYF. The CDR3 DNA follows: TGTGCCAGCAGTCGACAGGGGGAAGAGACCCAGTACTTC. The chain employs TRBV7-3 and TRBJ2-5; 9 bases fit TRBD1. The CDR3 has 13 amino acids. CDR1 and CDR2 (germline): SGHTA, FQGTGA. With 6 bases clipped from V and 3 bases from J, the junction kept 2 bases outside the gene matches.

The chain uses TRBV18 and TRBJ2-1, with 11 bases lining up with TRBD2. This CDR3 spans 18 amino acids. Unmatched junction bases numbered 9, after V lost 2 bases and J lost 3 bases. Germline loops: CDR1 KGHSH, CDR2 LQKENI. CDR3 in DNA: TGTGCCAGCTCACCAAGGCTAGCGGGAGGAGTAATCTACAATGAGCAGTTCTTC. Translating it yields CASSPRLAGGVIYNEQFF. The whole variable domain, remainder taken from reference TRBV18 and TRBJ2-1, is NAGVMQNPRHLVRRRGQEARLRCSPMKGHSHVYWYRQLPEEGLKFMVYLQKENIIDESGMPKERFSAEFPKEGPSILRIQQVVRGDSAAYFCASSPRLAGGVIYNEQFFGPGTRLTVL.

This chain uses TRBV18 with TRBJ1-1, with a weak D call TRBD1 (5 bases). Germline values: CDR1 KGHSH, CDR2 LQKENI. The CDR3 loop spans 14 amino acids. V lost 3 bases, J lost 4 bases, and 12 bases lay in between. The CDR3 DNA sequence: TGTGCCAGCTCACCGGCGGGTAGGGGCACTGAAGCTTTCTTT. Its translation is CASSPAGRGTEAFF.

This chain joins TRBV10-3 and TRBJ2-1; 14 bases are a match to TRBD2. The J segment lost 10 bases and the V segment lost 0 bases, leaving 14 bases of the junction unmatched. Germline-derived CDR1 and CDR2 are ENHRY and SYGVKD. CDR3 length: 19 residues. In nucleotides, the CDR3 is TGTGCCATCAGTGAGTCGAGGGAACGGACTAGCGGGAGGAAAGACGAGCAGTTCTTC. Encoded protein: CAISESRERTSGRKDEQFF.

This clone was picked up a small number of times. The rearrangement joins TRBV13 to TRBJ2-2; D possibly corresponds to TRBD2 (5 bases). Trimming removed 6 bases at V and 4 bases at J, with 12 bases between. CDR1 is PRHDT and CDR2 is FYEKMQ in the germline V gene (reference sequence). The CDR3 is 14 residues long. This CDR3 is CASRTAGFTGELFF. DNA of the CDR3: TGTGCCAGCAGAACGGCGGGTTTCACCGGGGAGCTGTTTTTT. The full variable domain, with the rest looked up from reference TRBV13 and TRBJ2-2, is AAGVIQSPRHLIKEKRETATLKCYPIPRHDTVYWYQQGPGQDPQFLISFYEKMQSDKGSIPDRFSAQQFSDYHSELNMSSLELGDSALYFCASRTAGFTGELFFGEGSRLTVL.

The chain carries TRBV12-3 or TRBV12-4 and TRBJ2-3; D call uncertain. V was shortened by 1 base and J by 2 bases, with 4 bases between the two germline ends. CDR3 length: 13 residues. In DNA form, the CDR3 reads TGTGCCAGCAGTTTAGACTCCACAGATACGCAGTATTTT. This translates into CASSLDSTDTQYF.

This clone was recorded a few times. The chain joins TRBV6-6 to TRBJ1-3; D unclear. Between the trimmed V and J ends, which lost 8 bases and 5 bases, there was a span of 19 bases. Germline lookup yields CDR1 MNHNY and CDR2 SVGAGI (reference sequence). This CDR3 is 15 amino acids long. The CDR3 DNA follows: TGTGCCAGCTATTTGGGAGGATCCAACAGAAACACCATATATTTT. Residues: CASYLGGSNRNTIYF.